These T cell receptor beta chains were read from a single sample in a study of control samples from healthy donors and cancer patients. Assay: immunoSEQ multiplex PCR; the TCRdb copy retains only in-frame clones and omits some. The top ten clones hold around 14% of a sample with tens of thousands of clones, 75% to 95% of them seen once. Sequenced input: blood. These receptors all come from a man aged 25 to 40 in good health. Each CDR3 is given without its conserved first and last residue. The order of the fields is V gene, J gene, CDR3 protein.

TRBV7-9	TRBJ2-3	ASDPWPAAFTDTQY
TRBV24-1	TRBJ2-7	ATSDSLYEQY
TRBV5-6	TRBJ2-1	ASSSSWGGPNEQF
TRBV28	TRBJ2-1	ASSPGGNEQF
TRBV30	TRBJ2-3	AWRAAGSTDTQY
TRBV5-8	TRBJ2-1	ASSFTGTSVGGQF
TRBV24-1	TRBJ2-1	ATRGTGGDEQF
TRBV2	TRBJ2-2	ASSVETSGKTGELF
TRBV6-5	TRBJ2-2	ATRTSGNTGELF
TRBV28	TRBJ1-4	ASSLNAGTNEKLF
TRBV7-9	TRBJ1-5	ASSYGGQRSQPQH
TRBV7-3	TRBJ1-1	ASSLKGGAGGPEAF
TRBV3-1/TRBV3-2	TRBJ2-3	ASSQETDTQY
TRBV20-1	TRBJ1-5	SASLRQGDSYLKDQPQH
TRBV9	TRBJ1-5	ASSAGQGGNQPQH
TRBV28	TRBJ1-5	AHRQNFNQPQH
TRBV19	TRBJ1-5	ASTAYADRGNQPQH
TRBV6-1	TRBJ2-2	ASSDQSITGELF
TRBV2	TRBJ1-5	ASGWGQVNQPQH
TRBV4-3	TRBJ2-2	ASSQDEALNTGELF
TRBV27	TRBJ1-2	ASSTVRDGGTPYGYT
TRBV10-3	TRBJ2-7	AISDGPDEQY
TRBV5-4	TRBJ1-5	ASSLGTEPNQPQH
TRBV6-5	TRBJ1-3	ASSYSPSSGNTIY
TRBV7-9	TRBJ2-3	ASGRAGGFSDTQY
TRBV28	TRBJ2-7	ASSPRAPYEQY
TRBV19	TRBJ1-5	ASSIGPGRVQPQH
TRBV5-6	TRBJ2-7	ASSLGQAAYEQY
TRBV19	TRBJ1-2	ASSTRTLLFGYT
TRBV12-5	TRBJ1-1	ASGFSGATEAF
TRBV5-6	TRBJ1-5	ASSFQGYSNQPQH
TRBV9	TRBJ2-3	ASAFSDPTDTQY
TRBV5-5	TRBJ1-1	ASSLDRLRAF
TRBV27	TRBJ2-7	ASSLSPGQGASEQY
TRBV11-2	TRBJ2-1	ASSSNRVYEQF
TRBV7-2	TRBJ2-1	ASSSPGGGAWNEQF
TRBV12-3/TRBV12-4	TRBJ2-3	ASSGRTDTQY
TRBV24-1	TRBJ2-1	ATSDGLAGHNEQF
TRBV7-2	TRBJ2-2	ASSLITGTGWNGELF
TRBV28	TRBJ1-2	ASSLLGQADGYT
TRBV18	TRBJ2-7	ASSPSRDGYEQY
TRBV19	TRBJ2-1	ASSTGTSGTQQF
TRBV5-1	TRBJ2-3	ASSPVGLGLPTPDTQY